The clone carrying this TCR beta chain was counted only a few times. Its antigen is not identified. This sample is part of a study of blood T cells in healthy people across ages. Trimming took 2 bases from V and 4 from J, leaving 11 bases between them. Germline CDR1 is MNHEY and CDR2 is SVGAGI. The CDR3 totals 14 residues. Samples had at least 7 million PBMCs isolated from them. Then a second PCR, running about 6 to 11 cycles, was carried out with a sample-barcoded 5' primer and a J-beta primer mix. Every single cDNA molecule received a tag from a template-switch adaptor with 12 random nucleotides. Each CDR3 protein gets one entry after TCRdb re-called the 5' RACE reads with MiXCR. The sample includes fewer than 1.5 million distinct CDR3 sequences, 42% of them seen just once. Study conclusions and caveats: Naive T cell percentage strongly correlated with TCR beta diversity. The diversity estimates, figures obtained from one million T cells, were considered underestimates.

This clonotype was obtained from a woman younger than 35 in good health. Sequencing was performed on blood. V gene TRBV6-5 combines with J gene TRBJ1-2, with no clear D. The CDR3 DNA sequence: TGTGCCAGCAGTTACGGTTGGGCAGTCTATGGCTACACCTTC. It translates to CASSYGWAVYGYTF.